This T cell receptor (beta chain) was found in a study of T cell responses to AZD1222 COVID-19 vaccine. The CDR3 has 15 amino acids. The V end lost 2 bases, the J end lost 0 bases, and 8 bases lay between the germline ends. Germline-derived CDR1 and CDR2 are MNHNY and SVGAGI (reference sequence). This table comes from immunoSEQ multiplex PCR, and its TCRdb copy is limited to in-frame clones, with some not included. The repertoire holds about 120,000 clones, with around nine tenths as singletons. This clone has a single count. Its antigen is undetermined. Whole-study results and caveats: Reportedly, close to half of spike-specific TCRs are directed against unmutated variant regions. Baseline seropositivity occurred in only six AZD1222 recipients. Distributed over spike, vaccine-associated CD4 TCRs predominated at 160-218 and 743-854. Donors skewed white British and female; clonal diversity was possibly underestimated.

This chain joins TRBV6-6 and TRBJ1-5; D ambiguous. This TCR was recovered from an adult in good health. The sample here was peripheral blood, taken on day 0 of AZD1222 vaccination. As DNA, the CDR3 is TGTGCCAGCAGTTACGGCACCCATAGCAATCAGCCCCAGCATTTT. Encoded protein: CASSYGTHSNQPQHF.